This T cell receptor (beta chain) was recorded in a study of blood T cell repertoires in COVID-19. Study overall: Collection of acute and convalescent COVID-19 samples took place in the United States, Italy and Spain. The analysed material was cDNA or gDNA that came from T cells, B-cell-depleted T cells, or PBMCs.

Trimming at V came to 3 bases and at J to 8 bases, leaving 6 bases not matched to a gene. Germline V gene sequence: CDR1 SGHNT, CDR2 YYREEE (reference sequence). This CDR3 has 13 residues. Original processing notes: How many nucleated cells were present was estimated from reference gene primer amplification. Using immunoSEQ multiplex PCR, the repertoire was profiled, and TCRdb retains in-frame clones only, with some absent. That table supplies the V and J calls and clone size; D and trimming were determined from the DNA. In the table there are some 100,000 clones, about 83% of which are singletons. This receptor was obtained from a human donor in a cohort sampled during active COVID-19. The genes are TRBV5-4 and TRBJ1-2; TRBD1 matches 8 bases. What was sequenced was peripheral blood. This CDR3 reads CASSSRQGQGYTF. CDR3 bases: TGTGCCAGCAGCTCGCGACAGGGGCAAGGCTACACCTTC.